The 26 T cell receptor beta chains below come from one sample, sequenced in a study of vaccination and CD4 T cells after COVID-19. The treatment: roughly 11-day PBMC culture with coronavirus spike peptide pools or control peptides (ViraFEST assay). Antigens for these TCRs are unknown. Oncomine TCR Beta short-read sequencing was applied to DNA from cultured CD4+ T cells. A single record per CDR3 protein comes from TCRdb applying MiXCR to the PCR reads. The data show over 8,000 distinct CDR3 sequences, about 21% seen once. The material sequenced was cultured CD4+ T cells from blood. The receptors derive from a human donor with COVID-19.

This clonotype is labeled as medium-sized (0.01 to 0.1%). This chain uses TRBV6-1 with TRBJ1-6; perhaps TRBD1 as D (5 bases). V lost 3 bases, J lost 9 bases, and 9 bases lay in between. Germline CDR1 reads MNHNS; CDR2 reads SASEGT. This CDR3 spans 13 amino acids. CDR3 sequence reads: CASSDRAGSPLHF. The CDR3 DNA reads as TGTGCCAGCAGTGACAGGGCAGGTTCACCCCTCCACTTT.

The chain links TRBV5-1 to TRBJ2-1; D uncertain. The CDR3 spans 15 residues. CDR1 is SGHRS and CDR2 is YFSETQ in the germline V gene. The ends were cut back, 4 bases at V and 5 bases at J, with 16 bases in the middle. The CDR3 bases are TGCGCCAGCAGCCGTGACACCGGACCTAACAATGAGCAGTTCTTC. This sequence encodes CASSRDTGPNNEQFF.

The genes are TRBV7-8 and TRBJ2-7; unclear D gene. V was clipped by 4 bases and J by 3 bases, with 13 bases between them. The CDR3 is 14 amino acids. Germline CDR1 and CDR2: SGHVS and FQNEAQ. DNA of the CDR3: TGTGCCAGCAGCTCTACTCTAGACGACTACGAGCAGTACTTC. Amino acid sequence: CASSSTLDDYEQYF. The full variable domain, its missing parts supplied by reference TRBV7-8 and TRBJ2-7, is GAGVSQSPRYKVAKRGQDVALRCDPISGHVSLFWYQQALGQGPEFLTYFQNEAQLDKSGLPSDRFFAERPEGSVSTLKIQRTQQEDSAVYLCASSSTLDDYEQYFGPGTRLTVT.

This clonotype appeared a few times. The chain couples TRBV18 to TRBJ2-1; 10 nucleotides align to TRBD2. The CDR3 contains 18 residues. J was trimmed by 0 bases and V by 5 bases; bases with no gene match: 10. The V gene's germline CDR1 is KGHSH and CDR2 LQKENI. The CDR3 spells CASSSLGSGGSSYNEQFF. The CDR3 nucleotides are TGTGCCAGCTCAAGTTTAGGTAGCGGGGGGAGCTCCTACAATGAGCAGTTCTTC.

This clonotype was seen only once. The rearrangement uses TRBV11-3 and TRBJ2-2, with TRBD1 matching over 7 bases. Germline loops: CDR1 SGHNT, CDR2 YENEEA. J gave up 0 bases and V 5 bases, and 6 bases lay outside the gene matches. The CDR3 has 16 residues. The CDR3 nucleotides are TGTGCCAGCAGCCGATATACAGGGGCGAACACCGGGGAGCTGTTTTTT. This sequence encodes CASSRYTGANTGELFF.

There are a few counts of this clonotype. The rearrangement uses TRBV5-1 and TRBJ2-7, with 12 bases fitting TRBD2. Trimming removed 0 bases from V and 0 bases from J; junction bases left unmatched: 4. CDR3 size: 17 residues. CDR1 is SGHRS, CDR2 YFSETQ, per germline. CDR3: CASSLALAGGRSYEQYF. As DNA, the CDR3 is TGCGCCAGCAGCTTGGCACTAGCGGGGGGCCGCTCCTACGAGCAGTACTTC.

This sequence joins TRBV20-1 and TRBJ2-3; D possibly corresponds to TRBD2 (5 bases). CDR1 and CDR2 (germline): DFQATT, SNEGSKA (reference sequence). The CDR3 is 13 amino acids. In DNA, the CDR3 is TGCAGGGCTGTCGGGGTGAGCACAGATACGCAGTATTTT. Translation gives CRAVGVSTDTQYF.

This clonotype has a single count. This sequence joins TRBV19 and TRBJ2-7; tentatively, D is TRBD1 (6 bases). The CDR3 has 13 amino acids. Deletions cut 7 bases from V and 2 bases from J, with 12 bases between. Germline values: CDR1 LNHDA, CDR2 SQIVND (reference sequence). DNA of the CDR3: TGTGCCAGTACTGGGGGCCCCCCCTACGAGCAGTACTTC. Residues: CASTGGPPYEQYF.

The table lists this clonotype with a few counts. The V call is TRBV4-1, the J call TRBJ2-4; the match to TRBD1 covers 9 bases. The germline V gene encodes CDR1 MGHRA and CDR2 YSYEKL. This CDR3 is built from 16 residues. The J segment lost 2 bases and the V segment lost 1 base, leaving 3 bases of the junction unmatched. CDR3 residues: CASSQVGTGTKNIQYF. The CDR3 coding sequence is TGCGCCAGCAGCCAAGTTGGGACAGGGACCAAAAACATTCAGTACTTC.

The chain is built from TRBV28 and TRBJ1-1; the D is unclear. Per the germline V gene, CDR1 is MDHEN and CDR2 is SYDVKM. The CDR3 is made up of 17 amino acids. Trimming pared 3 bases from V and 3 bases from J, leaving 20 bases between. For the CDR3, the DNA is TGTGCCAGCAGTTTTCCCGCCTCGAAGCTACTACACACTGAAGCTTTCTTT. Translated, it gives CASSFPASKLLHTEAFF.

This clonotype was observed a few times. This chain links TRBV6-1 with TRBJ2-4; weak D call: TRBD1 (5 bases). The CDR3 contains 16 residues. The V end was cut by 2 bases, the J end by 0 bases, with 11 bases between. CDR1 is MNHNS and CDR2 is SASEGT in the germline V gene. The CDR3 spells CASSENLGLAKNIQYF. The CDR3 region has the DNA TGTGCCAGCAGTGAAAATCTGGGGCTAGCCAAAAACATTCAGTACTTC.

The rearrangement links TRBV20-1 to TRBJ1-1; D remains ambiguous. CDR1 is DFQATT, CDR2 SNEGSKA, per germline (reference sequence). V was clipped by 3 bases and J by 0 bases, with 8 bases between them. The CDR3 runs 13 residues. The DNA of the CDR3 is TGCAGTGCTAGGCCTTCATTGAACACTGAAGCTTTCTTT. Amino acids: CSARPSLNTEAFF.

In this sample, this clonotype turned up a few times. The V and J genes are TRBV7-2 and TRBJ1-6; no clear D gene. CDR3 length equals 16 residues. Germline assignment: CDR1 SGHTA and CDR2 FQGNSA. The V and J ends lost 3 bases and 8 bases respectively, with 17 bases between them. CDR3 coding DNA: TGTGCCAGCAGCTTTAGGACTCAAACGGGGTATTCACCCCTCCACTTT. It specifies CASSFRTQTGYSPLHF.

This rearrangement joins TRBV21-1 to TRBJ1-2. TRBV21-1 is flagged as a pseudogene. This CDR3 is built from 15 residues. The CDR3 nucleotides read TGTGCCAGCAGCACAAACAAAGAAACGCACGATGGCTACACCTTC. It specifies CASSTNKETHDGYTF.

This clonotype has just a few counts. The gene calls are TRBV12-3 or TRBV12-4 and TRBJ1-5, with D possibly being TRBD1 (5 bases). This CDR3 region has 14 residues. Deletions cut 5 bases from V and 6 bases from J, with 14 bases between. CDR3 nucleotide sequence: TGTGCCAGCAGTCCCAACGGGGCGGGTCAGCCCCAGCATTTT. Translated, it gives CASSPNGAGQPQHF.

The chain recombines TRBV28 with TRBJ2-1; D remains unclear. The CDR3 spans 12 residues. Trimming took 7 bases from V and 7 from J, leaving 11 bases between them. Per germline, CDR1 MDHEN and CDR2 SYDVKM. CDR3 sequence (DNA): TGTGCCAGCATGTCGGTGTTGAATGAGCAGTTCTTC. Protein sequence: CASMSVLNEQFF.

This clonotype occurred a few times. V usage is TRBV2 and J usage is TRBJ1-6; D possibly corresponds to TRBD1 (6 bases). Trimming took 6 bases from V and 9 from J, leaving 24 bases between them. The CDR3 spans 17 residues. Germline V CDR1 and CDR2: SNHLY, FYNNEI. CDR3 protein: CASRFSGTSGNGSPLHF. DNA of the CDR3: TGTGCCAGCAGGTTCTCAGGGACATCGGGCAATGGTTCACCCCTCCACTTT.

This clonotype has just a few counts. The chain couples TRBV25-1 to TRBJ1-3; D not resolved. This CDR3 comprises 11 residues. The germline CDR1 and CDR2 sequences are MGHDK and SYGVNS. V shed 4 bases and J shed 8 bases, with 6 bases lying between them. The CDR3 nucleotides read TGTGCCAGCAGTGTTAAGGACACCATATATTTT. It specifies CASSVKDTIYF. The whole variable domain, remainder taken from reference TRBV25-1 and TRBJ1-3, is EADIYQTPRYLVIGTGKKITLECSQTMGHDKMYWYQQDPGMELHLIHYSYGVNSTEKGDLSSESTVSRIRTEHFPLTLESARPSHTSQYLCASSVKDTIYFGEGSWLTVV.

There are a few counts of this clonotype. This chain connects TRBV7-2 to TRBJ1-2; D is perhaps TRBD1 (5 bases). This CDR3 has 16 amino acids. In germline, CDR1 is SGHTA, CDR2 FQGNSA. The V and J ends lost 4 bases and 5 bases respectively, with 20 bases between them. The CDR3, as DNA: TGTGCCAGCAGCTCCGATACAGGAAAAATCGGATATGGCTACACCTTC. Translation: CASSSDTGKIGYGYTF.

This clonotype was seen a few times. The genes are TRBV20-1 and TRBJ2-1; TRBD2 matches at 7 bases. CDR1 is DFQATT, CDR2 SNEGSKA, per germline (reference sequence). This CDR3 contains 15 residues. V lost 4 bases, J lost 5 bases, and 11 bases stayed unmatched. DNA of the CDR3: TGCAGTGCTACCATAGGGTCGGCGGGGGACAATGAGCAGTTCTTC. Encoded protein: CSATIGSAGDNEQFF.

The rearrangement links TRBV7-9 to TRBJ2-7; 9 nucleotides match TRBD1. The V and J ends lost 5 bases and 4 bases, in that order; junction bases with no gene match: 9. The CDR3 length is 15 residues. Looked up from germline, CDR1 is SEHNR and CDR2 is FQNEAQ (reference sequence). The DNA of the CDR3 is TGTGCCAGCAGCCCCGGACAGGGGCCAGAGTACGAGCAGTACTTC. Amino acids: CASSPGQGPEYEQYF. Variable domain in full (rest from reference TRBV7-9 and TRBJ2-7): DTGVSQNPRHKITKRGQNVTFRCDPISEHNRLYWYRQTLGQGPEFLTYFQNEAQLEKSRLLSDRFSAERPKGSFSTLEIQRTEQGDSAMYLCASSPGQGPEYEQYFGPGTRLTVT.

This clonotype was counted a single time. The V gene is TRBV20-1, the J gene TRBJ2-1, with 8 bases aligning to TRBD1. After removal of 1 base from V and 7 bases from J, the junction contained 6 bases not matched to a gene. CDR3 length equals 14 residues. Looked up from germline, CDR1 is DFQATT and CDR2 is SNEGSKA (reference sequence). CDR3: CSARAGDRKNEQFF. CDR3 coding DNA: TGCAGTGCTAGAGCAGGGGACAGGAAAAATGAGCAGTTCTTC.

This chain connects TRBV9 to TRBJ2-2, with D unclear. Germline CDR1 SGDLS, CDR2 YYNGEE. CDR3 length equals 16 residues. The V end was cut by 3 bases, the J end by 4 bases, with 16 bases between. CDR3 nucleotide sequence: TGTGCCAGCAGCGCGAAGGGTGTGGGCGGCACCGGGGAGCTGTTTTTT. It encodes CASSAKGVGGTGELFF.

This clonotype occurred once. The chain is built from TRBV27 and TRBJ1-6; 9 bases are shared with TRBD1. V gave up 4 bases and J gave up 5 bases; unmatched junction bases: 6. This CDR3 region has 16 residues. Germline CDR1 and CDR2: MNHEY and SMNVEV (reference sequence). The CDR3 DNA is TGTGCCAGCAGTTCCGGGACAGGGCTTGATAATTCACCCCTCCACTTT. Protein sequence: CASSSGTGLDNSPLHF.

This clonotype is labeled large. The gene calls are TRBV18 and TRBJ2-2; the match to TRBD2 covers 7 bases. Germline CDR1 reads KGHSH; CDR2 reads LQKENI. This CDR3 is built from 14 residues. Unmatched junction bases numbered 7, after V lost 8 bases and J lost 4 bases. DNA for the CDR3: TGTGCCAGCGCCGGGGGGATCCGCACCGGGGAGCTGTTTTTT. Translation gives CASAGGIRTGELFF.

A few counts support this clonotype. The chain links TRBV7-6 to TRBJ1-5; D is ambiguous. V was pared by 5 bases and J by 2 bases, with 16 bases between. The CDR3 is 16 amino acids. Germline CDR1 is SGHVS and CDR2 is FNYEAQ. As DNA, the CDR3 is TGTGCCAGCAGCCCCGGGTCAGGACTGGGCAATCAGCCCCAGCATTTT. It is translated as CASSPGSGLGNQPQHF.